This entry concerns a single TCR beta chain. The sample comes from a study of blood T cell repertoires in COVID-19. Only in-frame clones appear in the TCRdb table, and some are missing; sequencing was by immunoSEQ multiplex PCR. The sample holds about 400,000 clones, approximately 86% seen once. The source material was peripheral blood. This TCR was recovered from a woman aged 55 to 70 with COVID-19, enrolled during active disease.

As DNA, the CDR3 is TGTGCCAGCAGCCCCGGTCTTGTTGAGCTGTTTTTT. Encoded protein: CASSPGLVELFF. V usage is TRBV6-2 or TRBV6-3 and J usage is TRBJ2-2, with D unresolved. The CDR3 is 12 residues long. V was trimmed by 6 bases and J by 11 bases, leaving 13 bases between them. Germline lookup yields CDR1 MNHEY and CDR2 SVGEGT.